These 4 T cell receptor beta chains were all obtained from the same sample, sequenced in a study of T cells in localized non-small cell lung cancer. Data came from immunoSEQ multiplex PCR; TCRdb stores just in-frame clones and leaves some out. This table holds tens of thousands of clones, 88% found once. The sample in question was peripheral blood, obtained before any cancer treatment. All receptors come from a woman aged 40-70 years with stage I squamous cell lung carcinoma.

This chain links TRBV11-2 with TRBJ2-1; 10 bases line up with TRBD2. This CDR3 is built from 16 residues. The germline gives CDR1 SGHAT, CDR2 FQNNGV. V dropped 5 bases and J dropped 6; count of bases not matched to a gene: 10. DNA for the CDR3: TGTGCCAGCAGCAGAGATCTAGCGGGGGCCTCCAATGAGCAGTTCTTC. It is translated as CASSRDLAGASNEQFF.

The rearrangement joins TRBV19 to TRBJ2-3; tentatively, D is TRBD2 (5 bases). Trimming stripped 5 bases from V and 2 bases from J, with 8 bases between. The length of the CDR3 is 13 residues. From germline, CDR1 is LNHDA and CDR2 SQIVND (reference sequence). The CDR3 is CASSRTFTDTQYF. CDR3 nucleotide sequence: TGTGCCAGTAGTCGGACTTTCACAGATACGCAGTATTTT. The full variable domain, rest sourced from reference TRBV19 and TRBJ2-3, is DGGITQSPKYLFRKEGQNVTLSCEQNLNHDAMYWYRQDPGQGLRLIYYSQIVNDFQKGDIAEGYSVSREKKESFPLTVTSAQKNPTAFYLCASSRTFTDTQYFGPGTRLTVL.

The CDR3 protein is CASSPRGTDNSPLHF. CDR3 DNA: TGTGCCAGCAGCCCTAGGGGGACAGACAATTCACCCCTCCACTTT. The V gene is TRBV7-3, the J gene TRBJ1-6, with 7 bases aligning to TRBD1. The V gene's germline CDR1 is SGHTA and CDR2 FQGTGA. V was clipped by 5 bases and J by 7 bases; unmatched bases: 8. This CDR3 region has 15 residues.

V gene TRBV7-8 combines with J gene TRBJ2-3, with 8 bases matching TRBD2. Germline assignment: CDR1 SGHVS and CDR2 FQNEAQ. CDR3 length: 13 amino acids. V was pared by 7 bases and J by 5 bases, with 5 bases of the junction left unmatched. The CDR3 coding sequence is TGTGCCAGCACGGGGGGGCTCGAAGATACGCAGTATTTT. Its translation: CASTGGLEDTQYF.